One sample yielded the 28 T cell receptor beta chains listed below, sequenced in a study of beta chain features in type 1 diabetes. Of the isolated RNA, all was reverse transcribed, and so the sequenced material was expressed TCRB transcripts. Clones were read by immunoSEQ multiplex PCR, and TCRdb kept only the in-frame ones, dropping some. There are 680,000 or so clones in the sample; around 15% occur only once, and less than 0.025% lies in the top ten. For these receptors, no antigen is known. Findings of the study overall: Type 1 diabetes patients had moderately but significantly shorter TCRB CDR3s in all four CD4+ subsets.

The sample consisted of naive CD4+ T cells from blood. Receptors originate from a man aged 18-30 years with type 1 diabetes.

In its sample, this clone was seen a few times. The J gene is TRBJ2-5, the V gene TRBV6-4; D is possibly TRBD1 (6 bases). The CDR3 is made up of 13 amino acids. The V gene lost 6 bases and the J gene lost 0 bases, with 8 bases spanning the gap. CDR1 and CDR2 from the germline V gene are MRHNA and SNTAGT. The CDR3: CASSPGDQETQYF. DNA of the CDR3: TGTGCCAGCAGCCCAGGGGACCAAGAGACCCAGTACTTC.

The CDR3 loop is CASSPPGLAADTQYF. The CDR3 DNA is TGTGCCAGCTCACCCCCGGGACTAGCAGCAGATACGCAGTATTTT. This chain uses TRBV18 with TRBJ2-3, with 9 positions matching TRBD2. The CDR3 length is 15 residues. Germline lookup yields CDR1 KGHSH and CDR2 LQKENI. V shed 3 bases and J 4 bases; nucleotides not matched to a gene: 5.

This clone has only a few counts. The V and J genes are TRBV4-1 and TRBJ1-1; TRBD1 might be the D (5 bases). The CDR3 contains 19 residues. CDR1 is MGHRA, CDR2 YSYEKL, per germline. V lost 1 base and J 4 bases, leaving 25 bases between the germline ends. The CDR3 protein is CASSQGGLGLRLASTEAFF. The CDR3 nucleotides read TGCGCCAGCAGCCAAGGGGGCTTGGGGCTTAGGCTGGCGAGCACTGAAGCTTTCTTT.

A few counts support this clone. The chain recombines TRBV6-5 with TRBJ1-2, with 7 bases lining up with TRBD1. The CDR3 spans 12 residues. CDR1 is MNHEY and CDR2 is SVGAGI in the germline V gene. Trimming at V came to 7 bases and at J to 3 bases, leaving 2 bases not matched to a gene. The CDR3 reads CASTGQDYGYTF. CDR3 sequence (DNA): TGTGCCAGCACAGGACAGGACTATGGCTACACCTTC.

CDR3 sequence reads: CASSWRTGDQNTQYF. DNA of the CDR3: TGCGCCAGCAGCTGGAGGACAGGGGACCAGAATACGCAGTATTTT. The rearrangement links TRBV5-1 to TRBJ2-3, with 9 nucleotides matching TRBD1. V lost 3 bases, J lost 7 bases, and 9 bases stayed unmatched. The germline CDR1 and CDR2 sequences are SGHRS and YFSETQ. This CDR3 contains 15 residues. Using reference TRBV5-1 and TRBJ2-3 for the parts outside the CDR3, the full variable domain is KAGVTQTPRYLIKTRGQQVTLSCSPISGHRSVSWYQQTPGQGLQFLFEYFSETQRNKGNFPGRFSGRQFSNSRSEMNVSTLELGDSALYLCASSWRTGDQNTQYFGPGTRLTVL.

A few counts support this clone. The CDR3 region has the DNA TGTGCCAGCAGTTTAAGGGGCAGCTCTGGGGCCAACGTCCTGACTTTC. Residues: CASSLRGSSGANVLTF. The rearrangement uses TRBV28 and TRBJ2-6; the D gene is possibly TRBD1 (5 bases). Trimming left V 2 bases short and J 0 bases short, with 8 bases between. This CDR3 has 16 amino acids. The germline CDR1 and CDR2 sequences are MDHEN and SYDVKM.

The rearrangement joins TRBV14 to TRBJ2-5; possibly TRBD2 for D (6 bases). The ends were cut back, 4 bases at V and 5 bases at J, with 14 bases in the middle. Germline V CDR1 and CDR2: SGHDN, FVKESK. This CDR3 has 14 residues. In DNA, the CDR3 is TGTGCCAGCAGCCCGTTGGGGGGTCACGAGACCCAGTACTTC. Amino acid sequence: CASSPLGGHETQYF.

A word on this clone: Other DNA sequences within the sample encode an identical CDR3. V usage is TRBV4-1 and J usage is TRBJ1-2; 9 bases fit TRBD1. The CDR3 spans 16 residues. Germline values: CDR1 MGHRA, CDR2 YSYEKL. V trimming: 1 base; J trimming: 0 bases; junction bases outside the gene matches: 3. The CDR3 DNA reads TGCGCCAGCAGCCAAGTGGGACAGGGAGCTAACTATGGCTACACCTTC. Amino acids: CASSQVGQGANYGYTF.

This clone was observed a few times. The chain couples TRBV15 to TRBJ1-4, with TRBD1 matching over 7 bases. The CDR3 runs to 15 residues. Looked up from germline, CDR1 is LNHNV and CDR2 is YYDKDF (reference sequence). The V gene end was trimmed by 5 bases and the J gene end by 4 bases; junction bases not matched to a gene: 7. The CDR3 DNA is TGTGCCACCAGCCTTGGGGACAGTGGTAATGAAAAACTGTTTTTT. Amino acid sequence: CATSLGDSGNEKLFF.

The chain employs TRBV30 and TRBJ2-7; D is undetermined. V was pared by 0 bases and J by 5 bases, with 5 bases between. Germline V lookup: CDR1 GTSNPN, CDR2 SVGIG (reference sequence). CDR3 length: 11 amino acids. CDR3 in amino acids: CAWSVENEQYF. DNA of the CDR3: TGTGCCTGGAGTGTCGAGAACGAGCAGTACTTC.

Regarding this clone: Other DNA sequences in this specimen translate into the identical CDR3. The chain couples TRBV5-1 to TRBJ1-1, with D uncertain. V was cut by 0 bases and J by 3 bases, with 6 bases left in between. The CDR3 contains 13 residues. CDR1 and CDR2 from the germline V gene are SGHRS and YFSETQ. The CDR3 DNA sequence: TGCGCCAGCAGCTTGGTCGGGGACACTGAAGCTTTCTTT. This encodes CASSLVGDTEAFF. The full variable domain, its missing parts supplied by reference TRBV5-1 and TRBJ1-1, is KAGVTQTPRYLIKTRGQQVTLSCSPISGHRSVSWYQQTPGQGLQFLFEYFSETQRNKGNFPGRFSGRQFSNSRSEMNVSTLELGDSALYLCASSLVGDTEAFFGQGTRLTVV.

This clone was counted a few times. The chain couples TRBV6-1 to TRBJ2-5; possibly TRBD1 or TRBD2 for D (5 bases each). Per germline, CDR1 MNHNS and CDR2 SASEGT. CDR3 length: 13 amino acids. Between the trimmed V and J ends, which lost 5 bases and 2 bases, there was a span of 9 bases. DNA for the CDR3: TGTGCCAGCAGTCGGGACGGTCAAGAGACCCAGTACTTC. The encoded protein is CASSRDGQETQYF.

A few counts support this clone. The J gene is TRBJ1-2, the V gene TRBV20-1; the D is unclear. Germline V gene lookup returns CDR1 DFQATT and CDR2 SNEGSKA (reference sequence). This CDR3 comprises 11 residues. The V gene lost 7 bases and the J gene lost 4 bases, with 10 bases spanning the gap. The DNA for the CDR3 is TGCAGTGGGGGAGAAGGCTATGGCTACACCTTC. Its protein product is CSGGEGYGYTF.

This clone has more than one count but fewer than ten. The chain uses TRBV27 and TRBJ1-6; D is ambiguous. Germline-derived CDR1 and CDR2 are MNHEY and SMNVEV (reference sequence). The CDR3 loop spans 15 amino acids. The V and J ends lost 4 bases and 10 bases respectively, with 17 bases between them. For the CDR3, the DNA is TGTGCCAGCAGTTCGCCAGTCCCTCTTGCCTCACCCCTCCACTTT. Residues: CASSSPVPLASPLHF.

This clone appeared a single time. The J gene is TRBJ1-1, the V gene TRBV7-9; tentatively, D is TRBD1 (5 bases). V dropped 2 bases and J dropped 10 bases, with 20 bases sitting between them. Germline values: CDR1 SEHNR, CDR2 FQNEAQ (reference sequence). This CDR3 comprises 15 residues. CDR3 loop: CASSLSAGPPGRAFF. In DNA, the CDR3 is TGTGCCAGCAGCTTAAGTGCGGGGCCTCCAGGACGAGCTTTCTTT.

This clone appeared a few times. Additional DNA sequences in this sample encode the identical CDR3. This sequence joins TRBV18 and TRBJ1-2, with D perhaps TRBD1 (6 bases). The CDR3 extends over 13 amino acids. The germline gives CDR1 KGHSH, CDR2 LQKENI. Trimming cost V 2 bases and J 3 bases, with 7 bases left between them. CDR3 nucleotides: TGTGCCAGCTCACCAGCAGGGGACTATGGCTACACCTTC. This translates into CASSPAGDYGYTF.

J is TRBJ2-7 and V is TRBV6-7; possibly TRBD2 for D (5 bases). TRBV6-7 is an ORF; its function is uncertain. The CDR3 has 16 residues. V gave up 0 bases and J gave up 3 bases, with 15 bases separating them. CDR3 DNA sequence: TGTGCCAGCAGTTACTCGCGGCTTCCGAGGGTCTACGAGCAGTACTTC. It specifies CASSYSRLPRVYEQYF.

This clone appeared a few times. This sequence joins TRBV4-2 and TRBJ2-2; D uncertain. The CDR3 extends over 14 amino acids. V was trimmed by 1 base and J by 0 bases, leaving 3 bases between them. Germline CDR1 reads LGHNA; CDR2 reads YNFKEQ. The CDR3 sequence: CASSQVSNTGELFF. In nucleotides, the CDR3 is TGTGCCAGCAGCCAAGTGTCGAACACCGGGGAGCTGTTTTTT.

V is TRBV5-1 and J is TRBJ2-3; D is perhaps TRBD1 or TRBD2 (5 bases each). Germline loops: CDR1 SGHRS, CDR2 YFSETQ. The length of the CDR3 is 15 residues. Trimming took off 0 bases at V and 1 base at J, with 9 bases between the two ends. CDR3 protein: CASSLAGRGTDTQYF. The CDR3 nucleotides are TGCGCCAGCAGCTTGGCGGGGCGGGGCACAGATACGCAGTATTTT.

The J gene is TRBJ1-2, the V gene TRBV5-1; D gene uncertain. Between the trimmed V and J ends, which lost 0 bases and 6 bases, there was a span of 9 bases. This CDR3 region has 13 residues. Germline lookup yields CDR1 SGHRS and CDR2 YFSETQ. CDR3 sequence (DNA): TGCGCCAGCAGCTTGGCCGATGGAAATGGCTACACCTTC. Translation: CASSLADGNGYTF.

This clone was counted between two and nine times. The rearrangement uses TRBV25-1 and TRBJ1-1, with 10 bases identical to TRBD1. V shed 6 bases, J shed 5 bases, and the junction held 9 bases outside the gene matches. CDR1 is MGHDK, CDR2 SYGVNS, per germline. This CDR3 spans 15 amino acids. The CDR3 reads CASRDSGTGVTEAFF. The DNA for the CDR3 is TGTGCCAGCAGGGATTCCGGGACAGGGGTAACTGAAGCTTTCTTT.

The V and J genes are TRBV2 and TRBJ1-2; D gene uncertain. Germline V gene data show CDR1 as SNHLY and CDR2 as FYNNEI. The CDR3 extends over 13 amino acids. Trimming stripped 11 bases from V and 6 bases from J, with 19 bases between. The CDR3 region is CASSTNGVDGYTF. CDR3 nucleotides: TGTGCCTCCAGCACTAACGGGGTAGATGGCTACACCTTC.

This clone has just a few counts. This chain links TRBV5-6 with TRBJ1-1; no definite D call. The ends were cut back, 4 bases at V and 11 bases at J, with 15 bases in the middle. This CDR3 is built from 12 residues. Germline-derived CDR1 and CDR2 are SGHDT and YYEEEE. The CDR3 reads CASSQGPGSAFF. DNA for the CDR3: TGTGCCAGCAGCCAAGGACCTGGTTCGGCTTTCTTT.

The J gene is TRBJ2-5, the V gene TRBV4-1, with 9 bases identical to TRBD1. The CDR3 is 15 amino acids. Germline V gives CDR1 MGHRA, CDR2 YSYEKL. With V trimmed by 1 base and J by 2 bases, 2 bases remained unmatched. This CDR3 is CASSQGGQGQETQYF. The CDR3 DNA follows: TGCGCCAGCAGCCAAGGTGGACAGGGGCAAGAGACCCAGTACTTC.

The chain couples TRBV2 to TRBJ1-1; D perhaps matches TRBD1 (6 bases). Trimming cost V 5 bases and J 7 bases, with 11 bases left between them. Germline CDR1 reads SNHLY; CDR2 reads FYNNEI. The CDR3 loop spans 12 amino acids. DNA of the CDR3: TGTGCCAGCAGTTCCGGACAGCTTGAAGCTTTCTTT. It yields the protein CASSSGQLEAFF.

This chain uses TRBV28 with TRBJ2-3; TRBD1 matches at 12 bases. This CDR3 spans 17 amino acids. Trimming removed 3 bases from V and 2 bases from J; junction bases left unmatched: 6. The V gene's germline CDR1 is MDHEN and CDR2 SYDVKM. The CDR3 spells CASSLYGTGGVTDTQYF. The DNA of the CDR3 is TGTGCCAGCAGTTTGTACGGGACAGGGGGCGTCACAGATACGCAGTATTTT.

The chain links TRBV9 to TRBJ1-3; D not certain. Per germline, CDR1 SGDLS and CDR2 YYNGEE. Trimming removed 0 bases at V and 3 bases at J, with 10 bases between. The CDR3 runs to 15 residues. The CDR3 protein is CASSVADGIGNTIYF. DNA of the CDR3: TGTGCCAGCAGCGTAGCGGACGGGATTGGAAACACCATATATTTT.

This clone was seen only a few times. In DNA, the CDR3 is TGTGCCATCAGTGACGGCTCTGGGGCCAACGTCCTGACTTTC. Translating gives CAISDGSGANVLTF. The chain has TRBV10-3 and TRBJ2-6; D remains unclear. V dropped 3 bases and J dropped 0 bases, with 3 bases sitting between them. CDR1 and CDR2 from the germline V gene are ENHRY and SYGVKD. The CDR3 consists of 14 residues.